The 27 T cell receptor beta chains below all came from one sample that was sequenced in a study of technical replicates of blood from a few donors. Clones were read by immunoSEQ multiplex PCR, and TCRdb kept only the in-frame ones, dropping some. There are thousands of clones in the sample; roughly 90% occur only once, and 12% lies in the top ten. The specimen sequenced was PBMCs. The origin of the receptors is a human donor in good health.

The V gene is TRBV6-1, the J gene TRBJ2-7; D ambiguous. The germline V and J ends were trimmed by 1 base and 4 bases, with 14 bases remaining between them. CDR1 is MNHNS and CDR2 is SASEGT in the germline V gene. The CDR3 covers 15 residues. CDR3 DNA: TGTGCCAGCAGTGAAGGGCAGGAAGGCCCTTACGAGCAGTACTTC. Translated, it gives CASSEGQEGPYEQYF.

The genes are TRBV7-6 and TRBJ1-4; the D gene is possibly TRBD1 (6 bases). Germline-derived CDR1 and CDR2 are SGHVS and FNYEAQ. The CDR3 runs to 15 residues. V lost 1 base and J lost 6, with 12 bases in between. CDR3 region: CASSLEVGADEKLFF. Written as DNA, the CDR3 is TGTGCCAGCAGCTTAGAAGTGGGGGCCGATGAAAAACTGTTTTTT.

This clone was seen a single time. This chain uses TRBV9 with TRBJ1-3; 7 bases map to TRBD1. V dropped 0 bases and J dropped 2; count of bases not matched to a gene: 2. This CDR3 is built from 15 residues. CDR1 is SGDLS and CDR2 is YYNGEE in the germline V gene. DNA of the CDR3: TGTGCCAGCAGCGTAGAGGGGGCGGCTGGAAACACCATATATTTT. It specifies CASSVEGAAGNTIYF.

J is TRBJ2-3 and V is TRBV30, with a weak D call TRBD2 (5 bases). This CDR3 has 18 residues. Germline V gene lookup returns CDR1 GTSNPN and CDR2 SVGIG (reference sequence). Between the trimmed V and J ends, which lost 0 bases and 0 bases, there was a span of 19 bases. DNA of the CDR3: TGTGCCTGGAGTGTATCCGGCCAGTGGGGAGCGAGCACAGATACGCAGTATTTT. Translated: CAWSVSGQWGASTDTQYF.

The gene calls are TRBV27 and TRBJ2-7, with 7 bases identical to TRBD2. This CDR3 is built from 14 residues. V shed 5 bases, J shed 3 bases, and the junction held 7 bases outside the gene matches. Germline CDR1 and CDR2: MNHEY and SMNVEV (reference sequence). DNA for the CDR3: TGTGCCAGCAGTCTCGGACTAGATATCTACGAGCAGTACTTC. This gives the protein CASSLGLDIYEQYF.

This chain uses TRBV5-4 with TRBJ1-2, with 11 bases identical to TRBD1. The CDR3 has 14 residues. Germline lookup yields CDR1 SGHNT and CDR2 YYREEE (reference sequence). V shed 4 bases, J shed 6 bases, and the junction held 5 bases outside the gene matches. CDR3 region: CASSIGTGGDGYTF. The CDR3 coding sequence is TGTGCCAGCAGCATTGGGACAGGGGGGGATGGCTACACCTTC.

The chain is built from TRBV6-6 and TRBJ2-5; TRBD2 might be the D (6 bases). Germline lookup yields CDR1 MNHNY and CDR2 SVGAGI (reference sequence). The CDR3 extends over 13 amino acids. The ends were cut back, 6 bases at V and 2 bases at J, with 10 bases in the middle. The CDR3 bases are TGTGCCAGCAGGGTGGGGGGTCAAGAGACCCAGTACTTC. Translated, it gives CASRVGGQETQYF.

The V gene is TRBV10-3, the J gene TRBJ2-1, with 8 bases that match TRBD2. Germline values: CDR1 ENHRY, CDR2 SYGVKD. The ends lost 2 bases at V and 7 bases at J; junction bases unmatched: 10. The length of the CDR3 is 16 residues. The DNA for the CDR3 is TGTGCCATCAGTGAGCGTAGCGGGATAGTTGGGAATGAGCAGTTCTTC. Translating gives CAISERSGIVGNEQFF.

This chain links TRBV28 with TRBJ1-4, with D hard to call. The CDR3 loop spans 13 amino acids. Germline-derived CDR1 and CDR2 are MDHEN and SYDVKM. Trimming removed 6 bases from V and 8 bases from J, with 13 bases in between. CDR3 sequence reads: CASSREGREKLFF. DNA of the CDR3: TGTGCCAGCAGCCGGGAGGGTAGAGAAAAACTGTTTTTT.

This CDR3 is CAWSVLGTQYF. The CDR3 region has the DNA TGTGCCTGGAGTGTACTCGGGACCCAGTACTTC. The V call is TRBV30, the J call TRBJ2-5; D gene uncertain. Per germline, CDR1 GTSNPN and CDR2 SVGIG (reference sequence). The CDR3 has 11 residues. V gave up 0 bases and J gave up 7 bases, with 6 bases separating them.

The rearrangement uses TRBV28 and TRBJ2-2; 9 nucleotides agree with TRBD1. V was clipped by 8 bases and J by 3 bases; unmatched bases: 1. This CDR3 is 13 amino acids long. Germline V gene sequence: CDR1 MDHEN, CDR2 SYDVKM. The CDR3 region is CASGTGYTGELFF. The DNA for the CDR3 is TGTGCCAGCGGGACAGGGTACACCGGGGAGCTGTTTTTT.

The genes are TRBV6-6 and TRBJ2-7, with 7 bases aligning to TRBD2. The CDR3 is 15 amino acids. The germline V gene encodes CDR1 MNHNY and CDR2 SVGAGI (reference sequence). Trimming removed 0 bases from V and 7 bases from J; junction bases left unmatched: 9. CDR3 loop: CASSYSLAGSGEQYF. CDR3 sequence (DNA): TGTGCCAGCAGTTACTCGTTAGCGGGCTCTGGGGAGCAGTACTTC.

The chain joins TRBV11-2 to TRBJ1-2, with D tentatively TRBD1 (6 bases). The CDR3 sequence is 13 residues long. CDR1 SGHAT and CDR2 FQNNGV come from the germline V gene. Between the trimmed V and J ends, which lost 5 bases and 5 bases, there was a span of 12 bases. The CDR3 reads CASSPGQSYGYTF. CDR3 sequence (DNA): TGTGCCAGCAGCCCGGGACAATCATATGGCTACACCTTC.

The chain recombines TRBV18 with TRBJ1-2; D is uncertain. V lost 0 bases and J lost 7, with 9 bases in between. Germline loops: CDR1 KGHSH, CDR2 LQKENI. The CDR3 has 13 amino acids. The CDR3 here is CASSPPELRGYTF. The CDR3 region has the DNA TGTGCCAGCTCACCACCGGAGCTACGTGGCTACACCTTC.

The chain combines TRBV6-1 with TRBJ2-3, with D perhaps TRBD1 (6 bases). This CDR3 contains 12 residues. The germline gives CDR1 MNHNS, CDR2 SASEGT. The V and J ends lost 7 bases and 4 bases respectively, with 9 bases between them. CDR3 coding DNA: TGTGCCAGCACGGACAGTCCAGATACGCAGTATTTT. It is translated as CASTDSPDTQYF.

The V and J genes are TRBV7-3 and TRBJ2-3; the D gene is possibly TRBD2 (5 bases). The CDR3 totals 13 residues. Trimming shortened V by 1 base and J by 8 bases, and 10 bases separated the two germline ends. Germline CDR1 and CDR2: SGHTA and FQGTGA. The CDR3 nucleotides read TGTGCCAGCAGCTTAAGCGGGTCTGGTACGCAGTATTTT. This translates into CASSLSGSGTQYF.

The chain joins TRBV7-7 to TRBJ2-5, with D possibly matching TRBD1 (5 bases). V was clipped by 1 base and J by 5 bases, with 11 bases between them. The germline V gene encodes CDR1 SSHAT and CDR2 FNYEAQ (reference sequence). The CDR3 contains 14 residues. The CDR3 sequence: CASSLVAGFETQYF. The CDR3 DNA follows: TGTGCCAGCAGCTTAGTGGCAGGGTTTGAGACCCAGTACTTC.

This clone was seen just once. The chain employs TRBV29-1 and TRBJ2-5; TRBD2 matches at 13 bases. The CDR3 consists of 14 residues. After removal of 6 bases from V and 5 bases from J, the junction contained 6 bases not matched to a gene. Germline V gene sequence: CDR1 SQVTM, CDR2 ANQGSEA. DNA of the CDR3: TGCAGCGTCCTCGGGACTAGCGGGATGGAGACCCAGTACTTC. Translating it yields CSVLGTSGMETQYF.

The V and J genes are TRBV19 and TRBJ2-2; TRBD2 matches at 7 bases. V was clipped by 10 bases and J by 1 base; unmatched bases: 12. There are 16 residues in the CDR3. Germline loops: CDR1 LNHDA, CDR2 SQIVND (reference sequence). The CDR3 loop reads CATSARSGGNTGELFF. CDR3 in DNA: TGTGCCACCAGTGCTCGGTCGGGGGGGAACACCGGGGAGCTGTTTTTT.

The chain is built from TRBV5-1 and TRBJ1-1; D not certain. Trimming removed 4 bases from V and 7 bases from J, with 17 bases in between. This CDR3 is 14 amino acids long. Germline assignment: CDR1 SGHRS and CDR2 YFSETQ. The CDR3 reads CASSLRTDGLEAFF. For the CDR3, the DNA is TGCGCCAGCAGCCTTCGGACTGATGGGCTTGAAGCTTTCTTT.

Only one count was recorded for this clone. J is TRBJ2-6 and V is TRBV6-5; possible D gene TRBD1, 5 bases. This CDR3 spans 14 amino acids. V was trimmed by 6 bases and J by 2 bases, leaving 8 bases between them. Germline-derived CDR1 and CDR2 are MNHEY and SVGAGI. CDR3 in DNA: TGTGCCAGCAGGCCCAGGGCTGGGGCCAACGTCCTGACTTTC. This codes for CASRPRAGANVLTF.

The genes are TRBV7-3 and TRBJ2-7; 10 bases align to TRBD1. This CDR3 is 13 amino acids long. V lost 5 bases and J lost 12; bases outside the gene matches: 10. Germline V gives CDR1 SGHTA, CDR2 FQGTGA. The CDR3 DNA follows: TGTGCCAGCAGCCAGACAGGGGGCGAGCCTAGGTACTTC. Protein product: CASSQTGGEPRYF.

The J gene is TRBJ2-6, the V gene TRBV27, with TRBD1 as a possible D gene (5 bases). V gave up 5 bases and J gave up 0 bases, with 8 bases separating them. The CDR3 length is 15 residues. CDR1 is MNHEY and CDR2 is SMNVEV in the germline V gene (reference sequence). Here the CDR3 DNA reads TGTGCCAGCAGTGACAGTCTCTCTGGGGCCAACGTCCTGACTTTC. The encoded protein is CASSDSLSGANVLTF.

A single count supports this clone. The gene calls are TRBV5-5 and TRBJ2-3; TRBD2 matches at 10 bases. CDR3 length equals 17 residues. The J segment lost 1 base and the V segment lost 0 bases, leaving 5 bases of the junction unmatched. CDR1 and CDR2 from the germline V gene are SGHKS and YYEKEE (reference sequence). The CDR3 sequence: CASSLARLAGGTDTQYF. The CDR3 DNA follows: TGTGCCAGCAGCTTGGCGCGACTAGCGGGTGGCACAGATACGCAGTATTTT. The full variable domain, its missing parts supplied by reference TRBV5-5 and TRBJ2-3, is DAGVTQSPTHLIKTRGQQVTLRCSPISGHKSVSWYQQVLGQGPQFIFQYYEKEERGRGNFPDRFSARQFPNYSSELNVNALLLGDSALYLCASSLARLAGGTDTQYFGPGTRLTVL.

This rearrangement joins TRBV4-2 to TRBJ2-3; 10 bases fit TRBD2. V trimming: 4 bases; J trimming: 3 bases; junction bases outside the gene matches: 4. The CDR3 totals 15 residues. Germline V gene sequence: CDR1 LGHNA, CDR2 YNFKEQ. DNA for the CDR3: TGTGCCAGCAGCCGTCCGGGACTAGCGACAGATACGCAGTATTTT. It encodes CASSRPGLATDTQYF.

The CDR3 spells CASSGTGGNTIYF. Here the CDR3 DNA reads TGTGCCAGCAGTGGTACAGGTGGAAACACCATATATTTT. The gene calls are TRBV25-1 and TRBJ1-3, with D possibly being TRBD1 (5 bases). CDR3 length: 13 residues. The germline gives CDR1 MGHDK, CDR2 SYGVNS. The germline V and J ends were trimmed by 4 bases and 3 bases, with 7 bases remaining between them.

The chain links TRBV21-1 to TRBJ1-4; the tabulated D call, TRBD1, remains unverified against the DNA. TRBV21-1 is a pseudogene segment. This CDR3 contains 13 residues. The DNA for the CDR3 is TGTGCCAGCAGCAAATCTGTAACAGGGAAACTGTTTTTT. Protein: CASSKSVTGKLFF.